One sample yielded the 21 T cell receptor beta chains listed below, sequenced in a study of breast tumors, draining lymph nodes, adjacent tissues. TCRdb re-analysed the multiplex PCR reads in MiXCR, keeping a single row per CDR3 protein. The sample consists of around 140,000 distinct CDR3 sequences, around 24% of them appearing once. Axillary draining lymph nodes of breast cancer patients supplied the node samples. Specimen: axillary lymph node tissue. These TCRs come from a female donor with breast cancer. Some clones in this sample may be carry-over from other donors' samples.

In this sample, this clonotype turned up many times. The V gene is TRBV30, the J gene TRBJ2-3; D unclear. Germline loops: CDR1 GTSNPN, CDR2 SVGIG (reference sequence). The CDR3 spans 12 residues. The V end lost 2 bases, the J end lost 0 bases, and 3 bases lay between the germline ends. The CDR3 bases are TGTGCCTGGAGTCACAGCACAGATACGCAGTATTTT. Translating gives CAWSHSTDTQYF. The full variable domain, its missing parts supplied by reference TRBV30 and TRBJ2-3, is SQTIHQWPATLVQPVGSPLSLECTVEGTSNPNLYWYRQAAGRGLQLLFYSVGIGQISSEVPQNLSASRPQDRQFILSSKKLLLSDSGFYLCAWSHSTDTQYFGPGTRLTVL.

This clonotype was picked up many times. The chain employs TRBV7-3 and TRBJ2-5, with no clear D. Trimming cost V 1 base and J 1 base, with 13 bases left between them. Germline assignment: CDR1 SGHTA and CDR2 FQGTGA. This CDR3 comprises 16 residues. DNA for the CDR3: TGTGCCAGCAGCTTAAGAGGCGGATTGCCCCAAGAGACCCAGTACTTC. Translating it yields CASSLRGGLPQETQYF.

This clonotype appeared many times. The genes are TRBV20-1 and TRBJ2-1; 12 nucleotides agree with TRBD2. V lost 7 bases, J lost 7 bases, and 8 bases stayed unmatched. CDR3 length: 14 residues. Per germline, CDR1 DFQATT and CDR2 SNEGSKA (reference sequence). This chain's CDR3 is CSGGLAGMANEQFF. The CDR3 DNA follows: TGCAGTGGTGGACTAGCGGGAATGGCAAATGAGCAGTTCTTC.

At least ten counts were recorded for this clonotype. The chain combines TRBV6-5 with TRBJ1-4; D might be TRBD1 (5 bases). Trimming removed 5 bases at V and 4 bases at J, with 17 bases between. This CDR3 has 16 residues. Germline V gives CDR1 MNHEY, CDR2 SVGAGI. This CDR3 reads CASSTGPPQVNEKLFF. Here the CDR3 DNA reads TGTGCCAGCAGTACGGGACCGCCGCAGGTTAATGAAAAACTGTTTTTT.

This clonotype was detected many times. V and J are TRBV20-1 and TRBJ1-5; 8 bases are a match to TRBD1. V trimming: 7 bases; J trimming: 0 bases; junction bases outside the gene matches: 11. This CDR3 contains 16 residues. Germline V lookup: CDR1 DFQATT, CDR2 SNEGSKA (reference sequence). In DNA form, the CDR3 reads TGCAGTGTTGGACAGGGCGATCCCAATAGCAATCAGCCCCAGCATTTT. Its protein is CSVGQGDPNSNQPQHF.

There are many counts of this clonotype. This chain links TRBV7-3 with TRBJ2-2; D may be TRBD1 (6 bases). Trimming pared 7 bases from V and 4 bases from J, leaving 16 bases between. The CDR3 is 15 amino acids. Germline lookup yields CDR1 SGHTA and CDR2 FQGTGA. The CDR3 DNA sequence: TGTGCCAGCATCACAACAGGGACCGGCACCGGGGAGCTGTTTTTT. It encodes CASITTGTGTGELFF.

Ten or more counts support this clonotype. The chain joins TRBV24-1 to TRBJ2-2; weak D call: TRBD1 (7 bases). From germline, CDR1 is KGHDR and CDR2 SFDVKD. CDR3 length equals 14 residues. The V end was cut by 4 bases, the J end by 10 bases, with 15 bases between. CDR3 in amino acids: CATSDPRGTVELFF. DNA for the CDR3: TGTGCCACCAGTGACCCACGCGGGACAGTGGAGCTGTTTTTT.

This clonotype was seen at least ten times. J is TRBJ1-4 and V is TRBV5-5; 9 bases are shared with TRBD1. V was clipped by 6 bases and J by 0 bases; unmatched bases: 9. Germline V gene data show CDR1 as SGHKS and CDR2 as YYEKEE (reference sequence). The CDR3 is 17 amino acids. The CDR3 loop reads CASKKTDRGATNEKLFF. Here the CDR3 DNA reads TGTGCCAGCAAAAAGACGGACAGGGGAGCAACTAATGAAAAACTGTTTTTT.

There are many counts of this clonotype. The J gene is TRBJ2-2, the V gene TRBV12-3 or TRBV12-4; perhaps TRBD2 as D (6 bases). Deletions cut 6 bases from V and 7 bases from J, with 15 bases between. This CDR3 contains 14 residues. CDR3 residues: CASSPGAGGGELFF. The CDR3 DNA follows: TGTGCCAGCAGCCCCGGGGCCGGGGGCGGGGAGCTGTTTTTT.

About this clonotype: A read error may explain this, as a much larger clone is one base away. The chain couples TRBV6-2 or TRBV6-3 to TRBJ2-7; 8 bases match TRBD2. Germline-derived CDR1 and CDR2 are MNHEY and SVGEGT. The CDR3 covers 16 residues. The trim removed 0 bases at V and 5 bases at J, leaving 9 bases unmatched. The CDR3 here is CASSYSTGGPHHEQYF. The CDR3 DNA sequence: TGTGCCAGCAGTTACTCAACGGGAGGGCCACACCACGAGCAGTACTTC.

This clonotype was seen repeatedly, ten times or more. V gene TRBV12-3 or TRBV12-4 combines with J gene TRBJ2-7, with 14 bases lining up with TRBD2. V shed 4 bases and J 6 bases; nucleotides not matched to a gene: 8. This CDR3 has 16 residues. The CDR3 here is CASSSTGGLAGVEQYF. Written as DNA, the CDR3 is TGTGCCAGCAGTTCGACAGGGGGACTAGCGGGAGTCGAGCAGTACTTC.

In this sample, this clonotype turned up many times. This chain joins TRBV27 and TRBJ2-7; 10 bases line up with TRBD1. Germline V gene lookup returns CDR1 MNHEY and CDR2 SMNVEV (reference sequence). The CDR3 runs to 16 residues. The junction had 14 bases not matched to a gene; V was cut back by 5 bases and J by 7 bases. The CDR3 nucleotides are TGTGCCAGCAGTATGAAAACGGGACAGGGGATGGGTGAGCAGTACTTC. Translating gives CASSMKTGQGMGEQYF.

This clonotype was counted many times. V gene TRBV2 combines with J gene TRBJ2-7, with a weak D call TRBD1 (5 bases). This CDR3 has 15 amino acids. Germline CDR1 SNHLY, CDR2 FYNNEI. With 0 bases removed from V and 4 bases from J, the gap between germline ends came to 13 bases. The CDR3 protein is CASSEALRQGYEQYF. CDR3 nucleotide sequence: TGTGCCAGCAGTGAAGCGCTTAGGCAGGGTTACGAGCAGTACTTC.

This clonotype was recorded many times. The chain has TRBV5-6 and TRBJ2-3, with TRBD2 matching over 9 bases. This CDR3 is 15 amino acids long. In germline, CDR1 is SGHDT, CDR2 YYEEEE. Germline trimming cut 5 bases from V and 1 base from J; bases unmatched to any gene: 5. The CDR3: CASSFSGSGTDTQYF. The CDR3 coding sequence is TGTGCCAGCAGTTTTAGCGGGAGCGGCACAGATACGCAGTATTTT.

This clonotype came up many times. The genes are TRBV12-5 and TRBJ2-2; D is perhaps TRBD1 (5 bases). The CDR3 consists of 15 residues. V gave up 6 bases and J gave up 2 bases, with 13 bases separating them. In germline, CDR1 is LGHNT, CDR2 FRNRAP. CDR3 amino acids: CASGLGVGNTGELFF. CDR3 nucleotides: TGTGCTAGTGGATTAGGGGTTGGAAACACCGGGGAGCTGTTTTTT.

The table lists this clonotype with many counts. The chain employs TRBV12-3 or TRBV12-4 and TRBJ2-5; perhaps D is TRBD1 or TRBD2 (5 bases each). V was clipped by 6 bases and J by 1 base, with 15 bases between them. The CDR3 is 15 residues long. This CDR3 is CASSAIEGSQETQYF. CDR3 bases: TGTGCCAGCAGCGCCATTGAGGGGTCCCAAGAGACCCAGTACTTC.

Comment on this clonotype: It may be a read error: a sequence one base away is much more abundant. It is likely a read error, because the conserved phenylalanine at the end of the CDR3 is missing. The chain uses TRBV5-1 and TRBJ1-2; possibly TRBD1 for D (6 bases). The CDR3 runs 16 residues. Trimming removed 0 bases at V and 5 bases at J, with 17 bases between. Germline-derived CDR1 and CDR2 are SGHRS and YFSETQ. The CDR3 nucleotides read TGCGCCAGCAGCTTGGTTGGGGGCAGGGAAGGATATGGCTACACCCTC. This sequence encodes CASSLVGGREGYGYTL.

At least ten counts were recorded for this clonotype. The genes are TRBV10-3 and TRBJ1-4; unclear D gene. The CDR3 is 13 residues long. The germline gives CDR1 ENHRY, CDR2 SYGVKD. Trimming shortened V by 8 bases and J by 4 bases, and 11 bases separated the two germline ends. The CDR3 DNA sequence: TGTGCCATCGTTAACCGAAGTAATGAAAAACTGTTTTTT. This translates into CAIVNRSNEKLFF.

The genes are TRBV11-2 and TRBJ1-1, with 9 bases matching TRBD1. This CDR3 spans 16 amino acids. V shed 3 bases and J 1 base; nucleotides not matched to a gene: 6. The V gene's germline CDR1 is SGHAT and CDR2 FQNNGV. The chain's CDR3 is CASSFHPGQGNTEAFF. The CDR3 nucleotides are TGTGCCAGCAGCTTTCATCCGGGACAGGGGAACACTGAAGCTTTCTTT.

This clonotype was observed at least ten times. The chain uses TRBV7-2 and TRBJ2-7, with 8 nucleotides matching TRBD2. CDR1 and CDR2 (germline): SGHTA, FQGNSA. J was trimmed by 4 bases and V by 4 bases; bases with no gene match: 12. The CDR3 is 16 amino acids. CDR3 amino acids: CASSSTGTSSSYEQYF. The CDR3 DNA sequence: TGTGCCAGCAGCTCGACCGGGACTAGTAGTAGTTACGAGCAGTACTTC.

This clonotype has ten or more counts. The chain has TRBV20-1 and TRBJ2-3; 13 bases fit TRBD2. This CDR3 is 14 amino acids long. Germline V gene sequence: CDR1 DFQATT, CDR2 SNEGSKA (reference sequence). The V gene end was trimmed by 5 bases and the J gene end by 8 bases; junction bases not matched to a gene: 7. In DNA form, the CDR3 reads TGCAGTGCTTGGACTAGCGGGAGAGGTGGTACGCAGTATTTT. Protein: CSAWTSGRGGTQYF.